This section outlines one TCR beta chain sequence together with its context. Some clones are missing from TCRdb's copy, which holds only in-frame ones; the method was immunoSEQ multiplex PCR. The table includes roughly 59,000 clones, under 95% detected once. V lost 0 bases, J lost 2 bases, and 8 bases lay in between. The CDR3 extends over 14 amino acids. Germline assignment: CDR1 MGHRA and CDR2 YSYEKL. This record belongs to a study of T cell changes during pregnancy in multiple sclerosis. The V gene is TRBV4-1, the J gene TRBJ2-7; D may be TRBD2 (5 bases). The starting material was CD8+ T cells from peripheral blood mononuclear cells, obtained in the second trimester of pregnancy. The clonotype comes from a female donor with multiple sclerosis, enrolled in a pregnancy study. Here the CDR3 reads CASSQDRGPYEQYF. In nucleotides, the CDR3 is TGCGCCAGCAGCCAAGATCGGGGTCCCTACGAGCAGTACTTC.